This TCR beta chain was sequenced for a study of blood T cell repertoires in COVID-19. Study-wide context: PBMCs, B-cell-depleted T cells, or T cells provided the cDNA or gDNA that made up the material.

V shed 2 bases and J shed 6 bases, with 20 bases lying between them. CDR1 is MNHEY and CDR2 is SMNVEV in the germline V gene (reference sequence). The CDR3 covers 17 residues. In the authors' methods: How many nucleated cells were present was estimated from reference gene primer amplification. The data were produced by immunoSEQ multiplex PCR, yet TCRdb's version contains in-frame clones alone and is incomplete. V and J calls plus clone size are reproduced from that table; the DNA served to infer D and trimming. This table holds over 200,000 clones, around 88% found once. The chain is built from TRBV27 and TRBJ2-1; TRBD2 is a possible D gene (7 bases). The sequence was obtained from a man older than 75 with acute or convalescent COVID-19. Material for sequencing was peripheral blood. CDR3 sequence: CASSLPVGGARVNEQFF. CDR3 in DNA: TGTGCCAGCAGTTTACCGGTGGGGGGGGCAAGGGTCAATGAGCAGTTCTTC.